This TCR beta chain originates from a study of T-cell reconstitution after alpha-beta-depleted transplantation in children. Findings of the study overall: Surviving recipient cells, namely T cells and thymic progenitors, were the source of high day-60 TCRbeta diversity in some patients. It was newly produced T cells that mostly accounted for T-cell counts and diversity one year after transplant. After transplant, at about two months, alpha-beta T cells were reportedly derived from several hundred expanded graft clones.

A few counts support this clonotype. Its antigen remains unidentified. The TCRbeta library incorporated unique molecular identifiers. TCRdb itself ran the PCR reads through MiXCR, one entry per CDR3 protein. The sample carries approximately 190,000 distinct CDR3 sequences, approximately 8% recorded once. This specimen was PBMCs, mostly from graft donor cells, taken 360 days after TCRalphabeta/CD19-depleted stem cell transplant. This sequence was found in a male patient under 10 years old who had a stem cell transplant for acute myeloid leukemia, so the T cells may come from the graft donor.

As DNA, the CDR3 is TGTGCCACCAGCAGAGATTTAGCACAGACCTACGAGCAGTACTTC. Protein product: CATSRDLAQTYEQYF. The rearrangement uses TRBV15 and TRBJ2-7; D call uncertain. CDR1 and CDR2 from the germline V gene are LNHNV and YYDKDF (reference sequence). The CDR3 consists of 15 residues. Trimming took off 0 bases at V and 2 bases at J, with 11 bases between the two ends.